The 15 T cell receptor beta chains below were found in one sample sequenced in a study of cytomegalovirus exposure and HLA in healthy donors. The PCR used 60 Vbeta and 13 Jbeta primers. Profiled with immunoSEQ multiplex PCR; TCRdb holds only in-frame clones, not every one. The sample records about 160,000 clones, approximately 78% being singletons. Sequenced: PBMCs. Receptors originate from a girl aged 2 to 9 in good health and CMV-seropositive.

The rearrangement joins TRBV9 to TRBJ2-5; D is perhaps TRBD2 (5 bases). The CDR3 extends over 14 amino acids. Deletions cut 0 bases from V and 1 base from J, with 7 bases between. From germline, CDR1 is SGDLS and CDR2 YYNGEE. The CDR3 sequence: CASSVGAGQETQYF. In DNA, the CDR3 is TGTGCCAGCAGCGTAGGGGCGGGCCAAGAGACCCAGTACTTC.

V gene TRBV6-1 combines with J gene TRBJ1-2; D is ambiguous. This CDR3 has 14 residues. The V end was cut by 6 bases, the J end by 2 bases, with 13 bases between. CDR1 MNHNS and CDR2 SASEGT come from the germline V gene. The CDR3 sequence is CASRNAGKNYGYTF. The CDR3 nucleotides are TGTGCCAGCAGAAACGCCGGGAAGAACTATGGCTACACCTTC.

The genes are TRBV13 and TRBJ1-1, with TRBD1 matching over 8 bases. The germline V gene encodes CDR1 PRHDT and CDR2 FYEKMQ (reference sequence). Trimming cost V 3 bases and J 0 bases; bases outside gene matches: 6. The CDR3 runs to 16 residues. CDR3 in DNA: TGTGCCAGCAGCTTGGCAGGGGGCTCCATGAACACTGAAGCTTTCTTT. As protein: CASSLAGGSMNTEAFF.

Here the CDR3 reads CASSLYRVEVEQYF. Here the CDR3 DNA reads TGTGCCAGCAGTTTGTACAGGGTAGAGGTTGAGCAGTACTTC. V usage is TRBV28 and J usage is TRBJ2-7; D possibly corresponds to TRBD1 (6 bases). Germline CDR1 MDHEN, CDR2 SYDVKM. Trimming left V 3 bases short and J 7 bases short, with 16 bases between. The CDR3 sequence is 14 residues long.

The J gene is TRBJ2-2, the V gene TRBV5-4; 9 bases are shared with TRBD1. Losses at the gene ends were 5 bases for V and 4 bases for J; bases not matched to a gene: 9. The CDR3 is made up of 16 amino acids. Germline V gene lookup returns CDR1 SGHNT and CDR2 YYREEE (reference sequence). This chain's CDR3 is CASRPTGGAGTGELFF. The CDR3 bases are TGTGCCAGCAGACCAACAGGGGGCGCGGGCACCGGGGAGCTGTTTTTT.

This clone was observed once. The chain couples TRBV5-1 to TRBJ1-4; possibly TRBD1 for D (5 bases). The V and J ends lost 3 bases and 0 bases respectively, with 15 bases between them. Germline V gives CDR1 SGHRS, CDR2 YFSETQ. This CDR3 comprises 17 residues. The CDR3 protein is CASSWGRGDATNEKLFF. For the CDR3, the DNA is TGCGCCAGCAGCTGGGGGAGGGGCGATGCAACTAATGAAAAACTGTTTTTT.

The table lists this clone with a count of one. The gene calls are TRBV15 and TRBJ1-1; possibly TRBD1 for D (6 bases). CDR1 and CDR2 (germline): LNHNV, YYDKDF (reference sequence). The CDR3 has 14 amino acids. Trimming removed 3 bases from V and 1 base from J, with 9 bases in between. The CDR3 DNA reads TGTGCCACCAGCAGGGGGGCGTGGAACACTGAAGCTTTCTTT. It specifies CATSRGAWNTEAFF.

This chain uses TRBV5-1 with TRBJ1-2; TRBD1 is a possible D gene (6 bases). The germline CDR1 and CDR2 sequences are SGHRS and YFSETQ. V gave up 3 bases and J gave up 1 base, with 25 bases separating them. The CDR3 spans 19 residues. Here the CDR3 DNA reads TGCGCCAGCAGCTCCGAGAACAACAGGGAATTACGAATTAACTATGGCTACACCTTC. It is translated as CASSSENNRELRINYGYTF.

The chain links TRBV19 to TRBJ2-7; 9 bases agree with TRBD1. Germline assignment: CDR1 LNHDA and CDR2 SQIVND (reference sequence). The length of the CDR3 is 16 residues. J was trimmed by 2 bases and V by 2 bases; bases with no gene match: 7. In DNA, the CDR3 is TGTGCCAGTAGTATAAAGGCCGGGACAGGGACCTACGAGCAGTACTTC. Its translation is CASSIKAGTGTYEQYF.

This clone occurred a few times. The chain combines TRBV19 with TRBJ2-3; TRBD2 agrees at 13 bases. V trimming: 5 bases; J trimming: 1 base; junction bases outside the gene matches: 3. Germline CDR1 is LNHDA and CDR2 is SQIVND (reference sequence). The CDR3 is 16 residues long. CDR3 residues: CASSLLAGGGTDTQYF. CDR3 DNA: TGTGCCAGTAGTCTACTAGCGGGAGGGGGCACAGATACGCAGTATTTT.

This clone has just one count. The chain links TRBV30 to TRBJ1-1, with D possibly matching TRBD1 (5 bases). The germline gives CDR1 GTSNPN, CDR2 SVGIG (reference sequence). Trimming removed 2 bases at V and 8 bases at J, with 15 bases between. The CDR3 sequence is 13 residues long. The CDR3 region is CAWSPDSQGEAFF. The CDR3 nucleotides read TGTGCCTGGAGTCCTGACAGCCAAGGGGAAGCTTTCTTT.

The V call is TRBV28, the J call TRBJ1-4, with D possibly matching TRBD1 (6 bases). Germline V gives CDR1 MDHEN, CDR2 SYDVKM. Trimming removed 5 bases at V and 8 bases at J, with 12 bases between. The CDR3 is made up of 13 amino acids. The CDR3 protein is CASSPGTREKLFF. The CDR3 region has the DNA TGTGCCAGCAGTCCCGGGACACGCGAAAAACTGTTTTTT.

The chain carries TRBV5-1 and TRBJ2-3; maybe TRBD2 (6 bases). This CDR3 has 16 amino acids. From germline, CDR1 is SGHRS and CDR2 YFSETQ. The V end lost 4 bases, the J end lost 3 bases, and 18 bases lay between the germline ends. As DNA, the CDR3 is TGCGCCAGCAGCCCGGGACTGCCTATTCCAACAGATACGCAGTATTTT. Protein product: CASSPGLPIPTDTQYF. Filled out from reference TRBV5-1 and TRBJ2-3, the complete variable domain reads KAGVTQTPRYLIKTRGQQVTLSCSPISGHRSVSWYQQTPGQGLQFLFEYFSETQRNKGNFPGRFSGRQFSNSRSEMNVSTLELGDSALYLCASSPGLPIPTDTQYFGPGTRLTVL.

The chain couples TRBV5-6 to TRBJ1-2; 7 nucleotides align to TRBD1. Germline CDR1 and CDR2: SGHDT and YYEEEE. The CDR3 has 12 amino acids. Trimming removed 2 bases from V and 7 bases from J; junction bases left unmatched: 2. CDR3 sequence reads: CASSFDRAGYTF. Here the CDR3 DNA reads TGTGCCAGCAGCTTCGACAGGGCTGGCTACACCTTC. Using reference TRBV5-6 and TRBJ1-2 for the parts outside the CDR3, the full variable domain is DAGVTQSPTHLIKTRGQQVTLRCSPKSGHDTVSWYQQALGQGPQFIFQYYEEEERQRGNFPDRFSGHQFPNYSSELNVNALLLGDSALYLCASSFDRAGYTFGSGTRLTVV.

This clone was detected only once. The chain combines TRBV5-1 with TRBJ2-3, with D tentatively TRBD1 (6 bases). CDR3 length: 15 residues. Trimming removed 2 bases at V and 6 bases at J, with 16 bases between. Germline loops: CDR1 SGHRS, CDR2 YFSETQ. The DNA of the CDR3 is TGCGCCAGCAGCTTAAGGGGGAGAGCTACTGATACGCAGTATTTT. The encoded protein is CASSLRGRATDTQYF.